Each of the 7 T cell receptor beta chains below was sequenced from the same sample in a study of cytomegalovirus exposure and HLA in healthy donors. A multiplex PCR was run with 60 Vbeta primers and 13 Jbeta primers. TCRdb's table, derived via immunoSEQ multiplex PCR, lists solely in-frame clones and lacks some. The table shows more than 80,000 clones, with 50% to 80% occurring only once. Sequencing used PBMCs. These receptors all stem from a man in his 60s in good health and CMV-seronegative.

This clone was seen a few times. The chain links TRBV27 to TRBJ2-7; D possibly corresponds to TRBD1 (5 bases). Germline V lookup: CDR1 MNHEY, CDR2 SMNVEV (reference sequence). The CDR3 spans 14 residues. Trimming stripped 7 bases from V and 0 bases from J, with 13 bases between. The CDR3 reads CASTAYRSSYEQYF. CDR3 sequence (DNA): TGTGCCAGCACCGCGTACAGGAGCTCCTACGAGCAGTACTTC.

This chain connects TRBV6-5 to TRBJ1-1; the D gene is possibly TRBD1 (5 bases). Germline CDR1 reads MNHEY; CDR2 reads SVGAGI. The CDR3 is 13 amino acids. The V gene lost 7 bases and the J gene lost 5 bases, with 14 bases spanning the gap. The CDR3 loop reads CASTLVGGTEAFF. The CDR3 nucleotides are TGTGCCAGCACCTTAGTCGGGGGGACTGAAGCTTTCTTT.

The genes are TRBV19 and TRBJ2-2; 10 bases line up with TRBD1. The V segment lost 6 bases and the J segment 4 bases; nucleotides outside the gene matches: 5. Germline V CDR1 and CDR2: LNHDA, SQIVND (reference sequence). This CDR3 region has 15 residues. CDR3 amino acids: CASRSGTGVTGELFF. The CDR3 nucleotides read TGTGCCAGTAGGTCCGGGACAGGGGTCACCGGGGAGCTGTTTTTT.

The gene calls are TRBV29-1 and TRBJ1-2; 11 bases line up with TRBD1. Germline V gene data show CDR1 as SQVTM and CDR2 as ANQGSEA. After removal of 8 bases from V and 1 base from J, the junction contained 12 bases not matched to a gene. The CDR3 is 16 residues long. CDR3 in DNA: TGCAGCTACACCGGGACAGGGGGAGAGAATAACTATGGCTACACCTTC. Residues: CSYTGTGGENNYGYTF.

This clone was picked up one time. This chain joins TRBV28 and TRBJ2-1; D is unresolved. The CDR3 is 14 residues long. CDR1 MDHEN and CDR2 SYDVKM come from the germline V gene. Trimming pared 7 bases from V and 3 bases from J, leaving 13 bases between. The CDR3 bases are TGTGCCAGCACCCCGAGGCTATACTACAATGAGCAGTTCTTC. It specifies CASTPRLYYNEQFF. Full variable domain (outside the CDR3, taken from reference TRBV28 and TRBJ2-1): DVKVTQSSRYLVKRTGEKVFLECVQDMDHENMFWYRQDPGLGLRLIYFSYDVKMKEKGDIPEGYSVSREKKERFSLILESASTNQTSMYLCASTPRLYYNEQFFGPGTRLTVL.

The V call is TRBV5-6, the J call TRBJ1-2; tentatively, D is TRBD1 (5 bases). The V gene lost 4 bases and the J gene lost 3 bases, with 16 bases spanning the gap. The germline V gene has CDR1 SGHDT and CDR2 YYEEEE. This CDR3 is 15 amino acids long. CDR3 bases: TGTGCCAGCAGCCCAGACGCAGGGCTTTACTATGGCTACACCTTC. The encoded protein is CASSPDAGLYYGYTF.

This clone has a handful of counts. The V call is TRBV7-8, the J call TRBJ1-1, with D perhaps matching TRBD1 (6 bases). There are 15 residues in the CDR3. Trimming stripped 5 bases from V and 1 base from J, with 14 bases between. The germline CDR1 and CDR2 sequences are SGHVS and FQNEAQ. In nucleotides, the CDR3 is TGTGCCAGCAGCGGACGCAGGGGATCGAACACTGAAGCTTTCTTT. Translated, it gives CASSGRRGSNTEAFF.